This TCR beta chain was sequenced during a study of PD-1 blockade in classical Hodgkin lymphoma. About the study: Patients got intravenous nivolumab 3 mg/kg every 2 weeks. Broader study findings: Diminished baseline TCR diversity has been reported in newly diagnosed patients relative to healthy donors. Repertoire difference causes, possibly disease activity or prior therapy, remain undefined. Complete responders' baseline diversity resembled that of newly diagnosed patients.

The table came from immunoSEQ multiplex PCR; TCRdb's copy has only in-frame clones and leaves some out. Counted here are over 60,000 clones, over 85% occurring once; the ten biggest clones make up around 8%. Trimming cost V 3 bases and J 1 base, with 14 bases left between them. Looked up from germline, CDR1 is SQVTM and CDR2 is ANQGSEA. This CDR3 is 15 amino acids long. On this clone itself: Its antigen is unidentified.

Indicated time point: cycle 4 day 1 (C4D1), after 6 weeks of nivolumab. Brentuximab vedotin exposure varied among the patients, all of whom had relapsed after autologous stem cell transplantation. The sequencing used peripheral blood mononuclear cells (PBMCs), collected before the fourth cycle of nivolumab. This receptor was taken from a human donor with classical Hodgkin lymphoma. The chain employs TRBV29-1 and TRBJ2-3, with D perhaps matching TRBD1 or TRBD2 (5 bases each). In DNA form, the CDR3 reads TGCAGCGTTGACGGGGCGGATGGGGGCACAGATACGCAGTATTTT. It translates to CSVDGADGGTDTQYF.